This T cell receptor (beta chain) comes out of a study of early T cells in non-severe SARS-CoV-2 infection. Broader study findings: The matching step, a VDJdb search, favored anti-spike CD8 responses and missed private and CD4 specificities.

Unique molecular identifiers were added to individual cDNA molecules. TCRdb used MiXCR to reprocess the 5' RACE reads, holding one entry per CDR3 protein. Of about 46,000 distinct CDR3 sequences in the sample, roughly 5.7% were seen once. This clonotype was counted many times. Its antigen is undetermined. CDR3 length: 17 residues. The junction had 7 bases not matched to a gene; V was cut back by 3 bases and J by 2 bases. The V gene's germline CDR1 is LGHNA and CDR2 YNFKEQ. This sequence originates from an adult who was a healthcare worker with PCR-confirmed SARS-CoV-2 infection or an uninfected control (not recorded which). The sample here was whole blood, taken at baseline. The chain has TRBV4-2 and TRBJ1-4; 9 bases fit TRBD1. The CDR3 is CASSQGTGTPTNEKLFF. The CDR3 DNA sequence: TGTGCCAGCAGCCAGGGGACAGGGACACCGACTAATGAAAAACTGTTTTTT.